This T cell receptor beta chain was profiled in a study of early T cells in non-severe SARS-CoV-2 infection. For the study at large: Unsorted whole blood bulk RNA was sequenced, with unpaired chains. Study-wide results and caveats: Comparison of clonotypes with VDJdb favored anti-spike CD8 responses while missing private and CD4 specificities.

Unique molecular identifier tags were affixed to discrete cDNA molecules. TCRdb re-called the 5' RACE reads through MiXCR, storing one row per CDR3 protein. The table shows over 55,000 distinct CDR3 sequences, with about 10% occurring only once. Many counts were recorded for this clonotype. Its specificity is not known. Germline CDR1 DFQATT, CDR2 SNEGSKA (reference sequence). This CDR3 is built from 14 residues. Trimming at V came to 6 bases and at J to 8 bases, leaving 11 bases not matched to a gene. The sample was whole blood. The TCR was taken from an adult who was a healthcare worker with PCR-confirmed SARS-CoV-2 infection or an uninfected control (not recorded which). The chain uses TRBV20-1 and TRBJ2-1, with 9 bases identical to TRBD2. The CDR3 sequence: CSANSGGGVDEQFF. The CDR3 region has the DNA TGCAGTGCCAATAGCGGGGGCGGAGTGGATGAGCAGTTCTTC.